The source of this TCR beta chain is a study of T cell responses to AZD1222 COVID-19 vaccine. Assay used: immunoSEQ multiplex PCR; TCRdb lists only in-frame clones, some missing. Here the sample spans tens of thousands of clones, 80% to 90% being singletons. This CDR3 region has 16 residues. V trimming: 4 bases; J trimming: 4 bases; junction bases outside the gene matches: 9. Germline CDR1 is MGHDK and CDR2 is SYGVNS. Study-level points and caveats: Reports indicate that nearly half of spike-specific TCRs are directed at unmutated variant regions. Sampled repertoires all dated from after the peak T cell response.

Comments on this clone: What it binds is not known.

This sequence joins TRBV25-1 and TRBJ2-7, with 11 nucleotides matching TRBD2. This specimen was peripheral blood, taken on day 0 of AZD1222 vaccination. The TCR was taken from an adult in good health. The CDR3 DNA reads TGTGCCAGCAGTGGGCAGATACTAGCGGGAGAATACGAGCAGTACTTC. Translation gives CASSGQILAGEYEQYF.